This T cell receptor (beta chain) is drawn from a study of identical twins. Study-level findings and limits: Within beta out-of-frame sequences, the excess sharing observed between twins was weaker. Within cord blood, abundant beta clonotypes carried fewer insertions, but memory repertoires showed no such trend. Analyses based on zero insertions could be partly confounded by invariant MAIT and iNKT cells.

This clonotype was counted only a few times. Antigen: not known. TCRdb used MiXCR to reprocess the 5' RACE reads, holding one entry per CDR3 protein. Of around 1.7 million distinct CDR3 sequences listed, about 32% are singletons. Germline-derived CDR1 and CDR2 are MNHNY and SVGAGI (reference sequence). Between the trimmed V and J ends, which lost 0 bases and 6 bases, there was a span of 21 bases. The CDR3 length is 17 residues. Sequencing was carried out using cord blood. The sequence was collected from a newborn girl in good health. The rearrangement links TRBV6-6 to TRBJ2-7; maybe TRBD2 (7 bases). The CDR3 is CASSYSDFLRGAVEQYF. The DNA of the CDR3 is TGTGCCAGCAGTTACTCGGACTTCTTACGGGGGGCTGTCGAGCAGTACTTC.